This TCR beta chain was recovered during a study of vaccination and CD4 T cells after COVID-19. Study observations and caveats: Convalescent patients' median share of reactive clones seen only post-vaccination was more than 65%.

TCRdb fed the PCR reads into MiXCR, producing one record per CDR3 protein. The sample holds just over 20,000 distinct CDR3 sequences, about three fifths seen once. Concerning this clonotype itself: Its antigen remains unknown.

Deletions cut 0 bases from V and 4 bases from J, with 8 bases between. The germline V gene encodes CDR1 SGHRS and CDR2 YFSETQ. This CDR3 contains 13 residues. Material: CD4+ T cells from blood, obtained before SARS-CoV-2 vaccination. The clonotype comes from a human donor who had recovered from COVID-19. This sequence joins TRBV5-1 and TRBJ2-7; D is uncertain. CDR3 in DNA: TGCGCCAGCAGCTTGGTGCCGAGATACGAGCAGTACTTC. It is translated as CASSLVPRYEQYF.